This is a list of T cell receptor beta chains from one sample in a study of response to subunit inactivated influenza vaccine. Via MiXCR, TCRdb re-called the RT-PCR reads, giving one row per CDR3 protein. In the table there are hundreds of thousands of distinct CDR3 sequences, around 16% of which are singletons. The material was PBMCs from blood, obtained roughly 12 days after vaccination. The receptors here all came from a middle-aged man who received an inactivated influenza vaccine. CDR3s include the opening cysteine and the closing phenylalanine or tryptophan. D genes are given only for firm matches. Where a row states a size, it is once, few, many or the class of an expanded clone; other rows omit it.

v_gene	j_gene	abundance	d_gene	CDR3nt	CDR3aa
TRBV29-1	TRBJ2-5	.	TRBD1	TGCAGCGTTCAGAACAGGGGGGTCGGGGAGACCCAGTACTTC	CSVQNRGVGETQYF
TRBV12-3/TRBV12-4	TRBJ2-1	few	.	TGTGCCAGCAGTCCCTCAGACAGTCTCTACAATGAGCAGTTCTTC	CASSPSDSLYNEQFF
TRBV11-1	TRBJ2-7	few	TRBD1	TGTGCCAGCAGCTTAGCGCATTTTAGTCAGGACAGGTCTTCCTACGAGCAGTACTTC	CASSLAHFSQDRSSYEQYF
TRBV10-3	TRBJ1-2	once	.	TGTGCCATCAGTGAGCACCATGGCTACACCTTC	CAISEHHGYTF
TRBV14	TRBJ1-1	few	.	TGTGCCAGCAGCCAAGACGGAAAAGCTTTCTTT	CASSQDGKAFF
TRBV9	TRBJ2-5	few	.	TGTGCCAGCAGCGTAGATCTAGCGGAGACCCAGTACTTC	CASSVDLAETQYF
TRBV12-3/TRBV12-4	TRBJ2-4	many	.	TGTGCCAGCAGTTTGAAAACCCTATGGAGCAAAAACATTCAGTACTTC	CASSLKTLWSKNIQYF
TRBV12-3/TRBV12-4	TRBJ2-5	.	TRBD2	TGTGCCAGCAGCCTAGCCGGGACTAGCCGGATTGAGACCCAGTACTTC	CASSLAGTSRIETQYF
TRBV19	TRBJ1-5	few	TRBD1	TGTGCCAGTAGTACCTGGACAGGGGGCAATCAGCCCCAGCATTTT	CASSTWTGGNQPQHF
TRBV5-1	TRBJ2-6	.	.	TGCGCCAGCATCTTAAGGACCAACTCTGGGGCCAACGTCCTGACTTTC	CASILRTNSGANVLTF
TRBV6-1	TRBJ2-5	few	TRBD1	TGTGCCAGCAGAGGGACAGAGAAAGAGACCCAGTACTTC	CASRGTEKETQYF
TRBV27	TRBJ2-7	.	.	TGTGCCAGCAGTTTTGGACGTAAGGGGTACGAGCAGTACTTC	CASSFGRKGYEQYF
TRBV9	TRBJ2-5	few	TRBD2	TGTGCCAGCAGCGCGGGGACTAGTCAAGAGACCCAGTACTTC	CASSAGTSQETQYF
TRBV21-1	TRBJ2-1	.	.	TGTGCCAGCAGCAAACCGGGACAGGGGGTTCACAATGAGCAGTTCTTC	CASSKPGQGVHNEQFF
TRBV28	TRBJ2-1	few	TRBD2	TGTGCCAGCAGTACGGGACTAGCGGGCACGTTCTCCTACAATGAGCAGTTCTTC	CASSTGLAGTFSYNEQFF
TRBV7-2	TRBJ2-3	.	TRBD2	TGTGCCAGCAGCTTAGCTCTAGCGGGGGGTCTCACAGATACGCAGTATTTT	CASSLALAGGLTDTQYF
TRBV5-1	TRBJ2-6	few	.	TGCGCCAGCAGCTTGTGGCCTTCTGGGGCCAACGTCCTGACTTTC	CASSLWPSGANVLTF
TRBV11-2	TRBJ2-1	.	TRBD2	TGTGCCAGCAGCCGACTGGGAGCGGGGGCTTACAATGAGCAGTTCTTC	CASSRLGAGAYNEQFF
TRBV2	TRBJ2-7	.	TRBD1	TGTGCCAGCAGAAAGATGGGGACAGAGAGCTACGAGCAGTACTTC	CASRKMGTESYEQYF
TRBV4-3	TRBJ1-2	.	.	TGCGCCAGCAGCCAGGGATTGGAGTATGGCTACACCTTC	CASSQGLEYGYTF
TRBV20-1	TRBJ2-1	few	TRBD2	TGCAGTGCTAGAGATCTGGGCGGGAGGCAGGACAATGAGCAGTTCTTC	CSARDLGGRQDNEQFF
TRBV20-1	TRBJ2-4	.	.	TGCAGTGCTAGAGACGGGACCTCAGGTCGTGGCATTCAGTACTTC	CSARDGTSGRGIQYF
TRBV12-3/TRBV12-4	TRBJ1-5	few	.	TGTGCCAGCAGTCAGGGGCCGAGTCAGCCCCAGCATTTT	CASSQGPSQPQHF
TRBV7-8	TRBJ2-1	few	TRBD2	TGTGCCAGCAGCTTAGTTCGGGGGACTAGCGGCGTCAAAAGGGGCAATGAGCAGTTCTTC	CASSLVRGTSGVKRGNEQFF
TRBV5-4	TRBJ2-1	.	TRBD1	TGTGCCAGCAGCAGGGGACAGGGGAGGAACAATGAGCAGTTCTTC	CASSRGQGRNNEQFF
TRBV6-2/TRBV6-3	TRBJ1-2	.	.	TGTGCCAGCAGCGACCTCGTCGATGGCTACACCTTC	CASSDLVDGYTF
TRBV2	TRBJ2-1	.	TRBD2	TGTGCCAGCAGTGGCCAGGGACTATCCTACAATGAGCAGTTCTTC	CASSGQGLSYNEQFF
TRBV6-1	TRBJ1-2	.	.	TGTGCCACCTCAGGTGTGGGCAGGGAAAGCTACACCTTC	CATSGVGRESYTF
TRBV6-2/TRBV6-3	TRBJ1-5	few	.	TGTGCCAGCAGTTACTCGAGGGAGGGAGCGGCCCAGCATTTT	CASSYSREGAAQHF
TRBV5-6	TRBJ2-7	few	.	TGTGCCAGCAGCTTGAAACCCACGGACGAGCAGTACTTC	CASSLKPTDEQYF
TRBV28	TRBJ2-1	.	TRBD2	TGTGCCAGCAGTGGGGAGTGGGGGACTAGCAGCAATGAGCAGTTCTTC	CASSGEWGTSSNEQFF
TRBV20-1	TRBJ1-6	many	.	TGCAGTGCTTTTACAGGGAGCTATAATTCACCCCTCCACTTT	CSAFTGSYNSPLHF
TRBV11-2	TRBJ2-7	many	.	TGTGCCAGCAGCTTAGGGCCGAACTCCTACGAGCAGTACTTC	CASSLGPNSYEQYF
TRBV20-1	TRBJ2-7	.	TRBD2	TGCAGTGCTAGAGGTTCCGGCGGGAGGGCCGTGTACGAGCAGTACTTC	CSARGSGGRAVYEQYF
TRBV6-5	TRBJ1-4	.	.	TGTGCCAGCAGTTACGACAGATATGAAAAACTGTTTTTT	CASSYDRYEKLFF
TRBV7-8	TRBJ1-1	few	.	TGTGCCAGCAGCTTAGAGGAACAGATGAACACTGAAGCTTTCTTT	CASSLEEQMNTEAFF
TRBV6-2/TRBV6-3	TRBJ2-6	few	.	TGTGCCAGCCGAAAGGGGTACTCTGGGGCCAACGTCCTGACTTTC	CASRKGYSGANVLTF
TRBV28	TRBJ2-3	few	.	TGTGCCAGCAGCGTACTAATGGATACGCAGTATTTT	CASSVLMDTQYF
TRBV9	TRBJ2-1	few	TRBD2	TGTGCCAGCAGCGTAGGCGGGAGGGCCTTCCTTAGCTCCTACAATGAGCAGTTCTTC	CASSVGGRAFLSSYNEQFF
TRBV12-3/TRBV12-4	TRBJ1-1	few	.	TGTGCCAGCAGTTATAAGGCTGGGATCACTGAAGCTTTCTTT	CASSYKAGITEAFF
TRBV11-1	TRBJ2-3	.	TRBD2	TGTGCCAGCAGCTTAAGCGGGAGAAACACAGATACGCAGTATTTT	CASSLSGRNTDTQYF
TRBV18	TRBJ1-1	.	TRBD1	TGTGCCAGCTCAACGACAGGGTCGGACACTGAAGCTTTCTTT	CASSTTGSDTEAFF
TRBV12-3/TRBV12-4	TRBJ2-3	few	TRBD2	TGTGCCAGCAGTTTAAGCCGGCAGGGAATGGCTAGCGGGAGATCAGATACGCAGTATTTT	CASSLSRQGMASGRSDTQYF
TRBV10-3	TRBJ2-4	few	.	TGTGCCATCAGTGAGTCGGAGGGAATTCAGTACTTC	CAISESEGIQYF
TRBV6-1	TRBJ2-1	.	TRBD2	TGTGCCAGCAGTGCTCGACTAGCGGGGGGAACTAATGAGCAGTTCTTC	CASSARLAGGTNEQFF
TRBV7-2	TRBJ2-7	few	TRBD2	TGTGCCAGCAGCTTAATAGGCACTAGCGGGAGCTACGAGCAGTACTTC	CASSLIGTSGSYEQYF
TRBV10-3	TRBJ2-3	.	TRBD2	TGTGCCATCAGTGATTTGGCTAGCGGGGTGCCAGATACGCAGTATTTT	CAISDLASGVPDTQYF
TRBV28	TRBJ2-7	.	TRBD1	TGTGCCAGCAATAGTCAGGGGGTTCTCTACGAGCAGTACTTC	CASNSQGVLYEQYF
TRBV9	TRBJ2-5	once	.	TGTGCCAGCAGCTCGCTTGAAGGGGTAAGGGAGACCCAGTACTTC	CASSSLEGVRETQYF
TRBV5-5	TRBJ2-5	many	.	TGTGCCAGCAGCTTGTCGAACGGGGGGCGTCAAGAGACCCAGTACTTC	CASSLSNGGRQETQYF